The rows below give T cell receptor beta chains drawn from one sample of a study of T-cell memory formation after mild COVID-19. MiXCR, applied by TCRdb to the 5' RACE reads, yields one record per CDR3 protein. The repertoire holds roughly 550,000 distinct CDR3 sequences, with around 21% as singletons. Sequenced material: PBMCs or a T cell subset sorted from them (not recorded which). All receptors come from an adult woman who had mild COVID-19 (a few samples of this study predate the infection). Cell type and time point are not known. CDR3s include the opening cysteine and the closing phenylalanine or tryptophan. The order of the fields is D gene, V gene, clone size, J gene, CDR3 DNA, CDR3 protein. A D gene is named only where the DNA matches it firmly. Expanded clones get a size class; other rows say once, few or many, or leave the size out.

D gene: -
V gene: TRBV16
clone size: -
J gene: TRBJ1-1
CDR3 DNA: TGTGCCAGCAGCCAGCAGCCGAACACTGAAGCTTTCTTT
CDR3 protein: CASSQQPNTEAFF

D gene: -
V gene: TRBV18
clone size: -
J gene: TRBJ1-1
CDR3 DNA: TGTGCCAGCTCACCCGGTGGGACCGGGACCAGCACTGAAGCTTTCTTT
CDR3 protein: CASSPGGTGTSTEAFF

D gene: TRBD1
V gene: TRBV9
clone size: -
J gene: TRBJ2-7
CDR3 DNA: TGTGCCAGCAGCGCCTCGGACAGGTTCACCTACGAGCAGTACTTC
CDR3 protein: CASSASDRFTYEQYF

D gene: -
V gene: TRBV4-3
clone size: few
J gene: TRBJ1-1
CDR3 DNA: TGCGCCAGCAGCCAAGATCATTCGGGCAGGGAAGCTTTCTTT
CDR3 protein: CASSQDHSGREAFF

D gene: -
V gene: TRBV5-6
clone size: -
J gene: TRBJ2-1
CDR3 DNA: TGTGCCAGCAGCTTGATTTACGCGCGGAGCTCCTACAATGAGCAGTTCTTC
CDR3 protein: CASSLIYARSSYNEQFF

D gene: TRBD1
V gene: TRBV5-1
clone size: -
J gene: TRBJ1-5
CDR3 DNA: TGCGCCAGCAGCCCTTACCCACAGGGGGTAAGCAATCAGCCCCAGCATTTT
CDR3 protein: CASSPYPQGVSNQPQHF

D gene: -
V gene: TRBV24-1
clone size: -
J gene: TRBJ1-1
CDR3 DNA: TGTGCCACCAGTGATTCGGACAGGAACACTGAAGCTTTCTTT
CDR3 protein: CATSDSDRNTEAFF

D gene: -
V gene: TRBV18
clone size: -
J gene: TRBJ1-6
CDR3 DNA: TGTGCCAGCTCACAGCGCTCCTATAATTCACCCCTCCACTTT
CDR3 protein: CASSQRSYNSPLHF

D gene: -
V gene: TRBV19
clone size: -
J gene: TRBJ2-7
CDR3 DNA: TGTGCCAGTAGTTCGTGGGACGTCGCGAAGGAGCAGTACTTC
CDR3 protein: CASSSWDVAKEQYF

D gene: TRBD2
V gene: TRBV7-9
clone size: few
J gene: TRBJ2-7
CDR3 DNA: TGTGCCAGCAGCCAATCGGGACTAGCGACTCACGAGCAGTACTTC
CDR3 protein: CASSQSGLATHEQYF

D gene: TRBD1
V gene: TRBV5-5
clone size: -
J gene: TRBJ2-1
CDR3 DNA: TGTGCCAGCAGCGCCGGACAGGGTCGCAATGAGCAGTTCTTC
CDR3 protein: CASSAGQGRNEQFF

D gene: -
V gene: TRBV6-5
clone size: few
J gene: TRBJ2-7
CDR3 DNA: TGTGCCAGTTCTGGGACGAAGACCTACGAGCAGTACTTC
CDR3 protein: CASSGTKTYEQYF

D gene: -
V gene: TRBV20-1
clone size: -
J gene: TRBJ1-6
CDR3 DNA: TGCAGTGCTCGTGGTGGGAGCTCCTATAATTCACCCCTCCACTTT
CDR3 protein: CSARGGSSYNSPLHF

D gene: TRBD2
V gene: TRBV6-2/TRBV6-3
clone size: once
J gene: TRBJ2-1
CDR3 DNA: TGTGCCAGCAGTTTGGGCGGGAGACAGAATGAGCAGTTCTTC
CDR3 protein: CASSLGGRQNEQFF

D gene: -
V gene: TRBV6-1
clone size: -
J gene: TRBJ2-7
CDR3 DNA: TGTGCCAGCAGAGAAGTCTACGAGCAGTACTTC
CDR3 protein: CASREVYEQYF

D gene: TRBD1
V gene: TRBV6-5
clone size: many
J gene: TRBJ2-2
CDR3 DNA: TGTGCCAGCAGTTCGGACAGGGGGCGATCCGGGGAGCTGTTTTTT
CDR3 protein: CASSSDRGRSGELFF

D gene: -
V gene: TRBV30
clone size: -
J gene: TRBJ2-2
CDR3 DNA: TGTGCCTGGGGTTCACGCGTCAACACCGGGGAGCTGTTTTTT
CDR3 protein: CAWGSRVNTGELFF

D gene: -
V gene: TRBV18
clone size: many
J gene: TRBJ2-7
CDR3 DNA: TGTGCCAGCTCACCACGAGGAGACGAGCAGTACTTC
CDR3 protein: CASSPRGDEQYF